This TCR beta chain was captured in a study of radiotherapy plus CTLA-4 blockade in lung cancer. Here immunoSEQ multiplex PCR was the method, and the copy in TCRdb shows in-frame clones only, minus some. Of roughly 46,000 clones listed, approximately 79% were seen once; the top ten hold 8.3%. The CDR3 contains 15 residues. Germline-derived CDR1 and CDR2 are SGHRS and YFSETQ. The V gene end was trimmed by 3 bases and the J gene end by 2 bases; junction bases not matched to a gene: 5. V is TRBV5-1 and J is TRBJ1-5, with 7 bases identical to TRBD1. The sequencing used peripheral blood, collected from a patient treated with radiotherapy plus ipilimumab. The receptor was isolated from a human donor with non-small cell lung cancer who had stable disease on radiotherapy plus ipilimumab. CDR3 amino acids: CASSWGTARNQPQHF. Written as DNA, the CDR3 is TGCGCCAGCAGCTGGGGGACAGCTCGCAATCAGCCCCAGCATTTT.